These 2 T cell receptor beta chains were sequenced from one sample in a study of blood T cell repertoires in COVID-19. Libraries were prepared by immunoSEQ multiplex PCR; TCRdb keeps only in-frame clonotypes and omits some of them. The sample has some 400,000 clones, about 90% seen once. Specimen: PBMCs or T cells enriched from blood (not recorded which). The receptors shown here come from a woman aged 25-40 years who had recovered from COVID-19.

The rearrangement links TRBV21-1 to TRBJ2-5; the DNA was not compared with TRBD1, the D call given in the table. TRBV21-1 counts as a pseudogene. The CDR3 has 14 residues. The chain's CDR3 is CASSTLGAVETQYF. The CDR3 DNA follows: TGTGCCAGCAGCACATTAGGGGCGGTGGAGACCCAGTACTTC.

The CDR3 DNA reads TGTGCCAGCAGCCCTGGATCGGGCACTGAAGCTTTCTTT. Translating it yields CASSPGSGTEAFF. The chain combines TRBV12-3 or TRBV12-4 with TRBJ1-1; D remains ambiguous. The V gene lost 6 bases and the J gene lost 4 bases, with 12 bases spanning the gap. CDR3 length equals 13 residues.